These 8 T cell receptor beta chains share one sample of origin, sequenced in a study of neurological immune-mediated disorders. One entry per CDR3 protein, called by TCRdb with MiXCR from the 5' RACE reads. The sample includes more than 95,000 distinct CDR3 sequences, 10% to 13% of them seen just once. Time point given: longitudinal time-point 3. The material sequenced was PBMCs. These receptors were obtained from a female donor with HTLV-1-associated myelopathy (HAM/TSP).

This clonotype was recorded many times. The chain is built from TRBV20-1 and TRBJ2-1; 11 bases line up with TRBD1. CDR1 DFQATT and CDR2 SNEGSKA come from the germline V gene (reference sequence). With 0 bases clipped from V and 8 bases from J, the junction kept 6 bases outside the gene matches. This CDR3 has 15 amino acids. The CDR3, as DNA: TGCAGTGCTAGAGATGCGGACAGGGGGCTTGATGAGCAGTTCTTC. Protein: CSARDADRGLDEQFF.

This clonotype was seen many times. The V call is TRBV3-1, the J call TRBJ2-3; D gene ambiguous. Germline-derived CDR1 and CDR2 are LGHDT and YNNKEL (reference sequence). There are 15 residues in the CDR3. Trimming pared 3 bases from V and 2 bases from J, leaving 12 bases between. The CDR3 loop reads CASSQIAPPTDTQYF. In DNA, the CDR3 is TGTGCCAGCAGCCAGATAGCCCCCCCCACAGATACGCAGTATTTT.

This clonotype came up many times. In nucleotides, the CDR3 is TGTGCCAGCAGCTCTCGGACAGGGGTCCCCCTTCTGTACTTC. This codes for CASSSRTGVPLLYF. V usage is TRBV7-8 and J usage is TRBJ2-7, with TRBD1 matching 9 bases. From germline, CDR1 is SGHVS and CDR2 FQNEAQ. Trimming removed 4 bases from V and 12 bases from J; junction bases left unmatched: 13. This CDR3 contains 14 residues.

This clonotype was detected ten times or more. This chain joins TRBV5-1 and TRBJ2-6, with unresolved D. The V end was cut by 2 bases, the J end by 0 bases, with 15 bases between. The CDR3 runs 18 residues. Looked up from germline, CDR1 is SGHRS and CDR2 is YFSETQ. CDR3 nucleotide sequence: TGCGCCAGCAGCTTCACAGCCTCTTCTTTCTCTGGGGCCAACGTCCTGACTTTC. Protein product: CASSFTASSFSGANVLTF.

Judged by abundance, this clonotype is medium-sized. CDR3 amino acids: CAISELGASSTDTQYF. In nucleotides, the CDR3 is TGTGCCATCAGTGAGTTAGGGGCCTCTAGCACAGATACGCAGTATTTT. This chain connects TRBV10-3 to TRBJ2-3, with D possibly matching TRBD1 (5 bases). Germline V gene sequence: CDR1 ENHRY, CDR2 SYGVKD. V was cut by 1 base and J by 0 bases, with 11 bases left in between. The CDR3 has 16 amino acids.

This clonotype was picked up many times. This chain joins TRBV20-1 and TRBJ2-4, with 10 positions matching TRBD1. This CDR3 comprises 14 residues. V shed 6 bases, J shed 6 bases, and the junction held 8 bases outside the gene matches. CDR1 is DFQATT, CDR2 SNEGSKA, per germline (reference sequence). CDR3 sequence (DNA): TGCAGTGCCGTTGGGGGACAGGGGCTAAACATTCAGTACTTC. Its protein is CSAVGGQGLNIQYF.

Many counts were recorded for this clonotype. The CDR3 nucleotides read TGCAGCGCCCGACGTAGCGGGGGGGCAACCGGGGAGCTGTTTTTT. This translates into CSARRSGGATGELFF. The V gene is TRBV29-1, the J gene TRBJ2-2, with 11 bases lining up with TRBD2. The ends lost 7 bases at V and 5 bases at J; junction bases unmatched: 9. The CDR3 runs to 15 residues. Germline lookup yields CDR1 SQVTM and CDR2 ANQGSEA.

The sample holds many counts of this clonotype. This chain uses TRBV6-2 or TRBV6-3 with TRBJ2-4, with D maybe TRBD1 (5 bases). V shed 6 bases and J shed 7 bases, with 19 bases lying between them. Germline lookup yields CDR1 MNHEY and CDR2 SVGEGT. The CDR3 is 15 residues long. The CDR3, as DNA: TGTGCCAGCAGCCCGTGGGCAGGGATGCTGAACATTCAGTACTTC. Its translation: CASSPWAGMLNIQYF.